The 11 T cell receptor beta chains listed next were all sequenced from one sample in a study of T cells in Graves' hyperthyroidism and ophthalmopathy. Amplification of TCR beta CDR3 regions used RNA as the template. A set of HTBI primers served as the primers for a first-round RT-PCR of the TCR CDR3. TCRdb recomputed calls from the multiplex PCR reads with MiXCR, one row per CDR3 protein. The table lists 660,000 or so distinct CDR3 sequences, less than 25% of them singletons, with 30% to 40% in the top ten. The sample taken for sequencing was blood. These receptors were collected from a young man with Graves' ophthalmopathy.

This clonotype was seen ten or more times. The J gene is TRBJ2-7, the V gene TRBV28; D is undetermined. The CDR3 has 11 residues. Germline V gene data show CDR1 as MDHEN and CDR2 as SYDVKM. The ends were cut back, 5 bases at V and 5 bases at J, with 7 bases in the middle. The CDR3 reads CASSIGNEQYF. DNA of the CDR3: TGTGCCAGCAGTATCGGAAACGAGCAGTACTTC.

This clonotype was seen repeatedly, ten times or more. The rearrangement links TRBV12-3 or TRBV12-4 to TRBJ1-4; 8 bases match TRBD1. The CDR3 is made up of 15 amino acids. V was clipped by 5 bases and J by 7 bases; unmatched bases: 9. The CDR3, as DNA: TGTGCCAGCAGTCCCCGACAGGGGCGTAGTGAAAAACTGTTTTTT. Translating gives CASSPRQGRSEKLFF.

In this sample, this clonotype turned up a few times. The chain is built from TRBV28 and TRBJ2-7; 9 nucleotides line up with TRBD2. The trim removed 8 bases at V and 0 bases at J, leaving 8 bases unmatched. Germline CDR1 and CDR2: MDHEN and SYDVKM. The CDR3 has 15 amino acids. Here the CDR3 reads CASALAGASSYEQYF. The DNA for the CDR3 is TGTGCCAGCGCGTTAGCGGGAGCGAGCTCCTACGAGCAGTACTTC.

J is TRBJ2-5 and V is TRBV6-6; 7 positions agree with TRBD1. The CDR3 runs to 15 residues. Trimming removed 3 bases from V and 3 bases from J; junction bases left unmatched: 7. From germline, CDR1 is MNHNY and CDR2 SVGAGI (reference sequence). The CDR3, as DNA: TGTGCCAGCAGTTATCGAGGGGGCGCGAAAGAGACCCAGTACTTC. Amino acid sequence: CASSYRGGAKETQYF.

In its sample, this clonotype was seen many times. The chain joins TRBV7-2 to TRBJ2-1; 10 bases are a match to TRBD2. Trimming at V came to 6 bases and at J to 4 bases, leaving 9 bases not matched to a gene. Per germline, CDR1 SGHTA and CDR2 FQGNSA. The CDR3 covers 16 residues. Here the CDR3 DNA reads TGTGCCAGCAGGGAGGGAGGACTAGCGGATTACAATGAGCAGTTCTTC. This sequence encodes CASREGGLADYNEQFF.

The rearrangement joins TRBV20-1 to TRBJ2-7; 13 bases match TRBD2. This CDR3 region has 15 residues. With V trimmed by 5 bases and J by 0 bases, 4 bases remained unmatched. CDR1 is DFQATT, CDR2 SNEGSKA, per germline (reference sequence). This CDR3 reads CSAGGLAGASYEQYF. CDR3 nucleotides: TGCAGTGCTGGCGGACTAGCGGGAGCCTCCTACGAGCAGTACTTC.

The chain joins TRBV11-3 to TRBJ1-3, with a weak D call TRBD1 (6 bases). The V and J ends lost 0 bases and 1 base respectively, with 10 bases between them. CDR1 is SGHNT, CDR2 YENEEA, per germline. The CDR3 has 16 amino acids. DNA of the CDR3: TGTGCCAGCAGCTTAGAAGGGGGAACGTCTGGAAACACCATATATTTT. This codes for CASSLEGGTSGNTIYF.

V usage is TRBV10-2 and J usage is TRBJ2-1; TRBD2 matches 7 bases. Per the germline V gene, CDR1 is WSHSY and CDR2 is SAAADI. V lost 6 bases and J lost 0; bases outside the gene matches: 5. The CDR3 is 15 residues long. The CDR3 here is CASRLLADSYNEQFF. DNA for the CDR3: TGCGCCAGCAGGCTCCTAGCGGACTCCTACAATGAGCAGTTCTTC.

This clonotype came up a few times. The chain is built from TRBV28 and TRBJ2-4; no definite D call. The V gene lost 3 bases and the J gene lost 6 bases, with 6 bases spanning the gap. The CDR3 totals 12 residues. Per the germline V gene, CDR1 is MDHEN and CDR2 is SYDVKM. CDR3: CASSLWGNIQYF. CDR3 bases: TGTGCCAGCAGTTTGTGGGGAAACATTCAGTACTTC.

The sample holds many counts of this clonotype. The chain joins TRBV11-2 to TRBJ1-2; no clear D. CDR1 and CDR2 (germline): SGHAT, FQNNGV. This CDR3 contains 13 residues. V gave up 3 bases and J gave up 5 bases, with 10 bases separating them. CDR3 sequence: CASSLDLPYGYTF. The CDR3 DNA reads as TGTGCCAGCAGCTTGGACCTTCCGTATGGCTACACCTTC.

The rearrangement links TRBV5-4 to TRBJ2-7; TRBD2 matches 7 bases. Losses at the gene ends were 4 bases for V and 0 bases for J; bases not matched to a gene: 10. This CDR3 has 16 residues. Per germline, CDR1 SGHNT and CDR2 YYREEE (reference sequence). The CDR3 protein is CASSQGLAGASYEQYF. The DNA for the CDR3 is TGTGCCAGCAGCCAAGGACTCGCGGGAGCCTCCTACGAGCAGTACTTC. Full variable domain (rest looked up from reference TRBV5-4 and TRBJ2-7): ETGVTQSPTHLIKTRGQQVTLRCSSQSGHNTVSWYQQALGQGPQFIFQYYREEENGRGNFPPRFSGLQFPNYSSELNVNALELDDSALYLCASSQGLAGASYEQYFGPGTRLTVT.